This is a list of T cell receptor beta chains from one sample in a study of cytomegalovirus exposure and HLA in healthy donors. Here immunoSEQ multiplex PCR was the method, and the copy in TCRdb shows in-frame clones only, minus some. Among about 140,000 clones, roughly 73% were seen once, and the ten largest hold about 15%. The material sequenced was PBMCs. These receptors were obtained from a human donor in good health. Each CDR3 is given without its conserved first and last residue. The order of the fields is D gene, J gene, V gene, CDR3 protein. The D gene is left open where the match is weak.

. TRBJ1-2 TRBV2 ARDGLNYGYT
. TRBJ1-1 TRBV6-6 ASSYITGSNTEAF
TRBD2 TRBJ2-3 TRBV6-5 ASQREGHGDTQY
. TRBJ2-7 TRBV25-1 ASSDATYEQY
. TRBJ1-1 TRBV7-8 ASSQTTTHENTEAF
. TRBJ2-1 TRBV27 ASSLVEVSEQF
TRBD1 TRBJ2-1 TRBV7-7 ASSANLQGSNEQF
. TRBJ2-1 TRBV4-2 ASSQDWADYNEQF
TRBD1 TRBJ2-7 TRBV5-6 ASSGTGTGNSYEQY
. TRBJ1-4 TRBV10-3 AISENGEKLF
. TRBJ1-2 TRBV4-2 ASSRPDSFGGYT
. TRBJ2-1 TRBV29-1 SVVVDYGNNEQF
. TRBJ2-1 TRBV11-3 ASSSSRTGDRGEQF
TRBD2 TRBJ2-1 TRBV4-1 ASSPEAAGVGEQF
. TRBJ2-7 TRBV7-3 ASRDGGAYEQY
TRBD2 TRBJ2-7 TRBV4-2 ASSLRTSGGAYEQY
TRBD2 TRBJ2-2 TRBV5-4 ASSPNPGLAGGATGELF
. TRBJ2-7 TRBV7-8 ASSPLDVEQY
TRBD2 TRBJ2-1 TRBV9 ASSALASPRGGLYNEQF
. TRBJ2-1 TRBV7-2 ASGYPLREQF
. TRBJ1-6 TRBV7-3 ASSLTSYSPLH
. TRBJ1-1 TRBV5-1 ASSLDPVTGITEAF
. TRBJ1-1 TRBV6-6 ASRGSANTEAF
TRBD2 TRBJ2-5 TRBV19 ASSIASGGAGETQY
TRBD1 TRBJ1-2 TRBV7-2 ASSPPGTGQRGYT
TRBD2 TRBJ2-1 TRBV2 ASSEVASGSSSYNEQF
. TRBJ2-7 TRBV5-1 ASSLVPGDSYEQY
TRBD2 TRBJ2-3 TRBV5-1 ATLIIASGASTDTQY
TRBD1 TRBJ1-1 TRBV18 ASSPRTGVNTEAF
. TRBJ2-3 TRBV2 ASSERQYTDTQY
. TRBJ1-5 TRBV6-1 ASSEVREQPQH
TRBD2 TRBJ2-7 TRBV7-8 ASSLQAGGVYEQY
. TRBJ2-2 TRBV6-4 ASSPTTRENTGELF
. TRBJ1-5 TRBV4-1 ASSFRVNQPQH
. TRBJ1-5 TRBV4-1 ASSQSRSPNQPQH
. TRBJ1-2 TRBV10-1 ASSRETNYGYT
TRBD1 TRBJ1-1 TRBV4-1 ASSQVGTGTGAF
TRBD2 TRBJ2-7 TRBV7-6 ASSRREGHYEQY
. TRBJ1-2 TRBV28 ASSLRRLREGYGYT
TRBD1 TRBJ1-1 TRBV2 ASRLTGGDSTEAF
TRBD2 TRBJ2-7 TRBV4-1 ASSLRDYTYEQY
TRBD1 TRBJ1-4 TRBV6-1 ASRTGLEKLF
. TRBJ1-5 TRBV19 ASSISGNQPQH
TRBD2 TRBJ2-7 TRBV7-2 ASSSRTSGSSYEQY
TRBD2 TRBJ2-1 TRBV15 ATSKAGESYNEQF
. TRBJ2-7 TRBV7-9 ASSPRSYEQY
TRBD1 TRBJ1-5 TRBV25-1 ASSESGTAINQPQH
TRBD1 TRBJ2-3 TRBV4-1 ASSRTSDRVVADTQY
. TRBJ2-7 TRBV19 ASSIGGLYEQY
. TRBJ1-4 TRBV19 ASSILVSGIYEKLF
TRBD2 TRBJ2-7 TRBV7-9 SSSGGTSGRAHGEQY
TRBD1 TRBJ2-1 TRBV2 ASSGDRGDNEQF
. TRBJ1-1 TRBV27 ASSLSFRLQTEAF
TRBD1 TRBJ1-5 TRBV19 ASTQPGTGGQPQH
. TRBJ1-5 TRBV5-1 ASSLVYSNQPQH
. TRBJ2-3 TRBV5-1 ASSLVNGETDTQY
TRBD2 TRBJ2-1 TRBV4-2 ASSHGGNEQF
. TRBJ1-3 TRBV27 ASSPGGYSGNTIY